The rows below give T cell receptor beta chains drawn from one sample of a study of T cell responses to AZD1222 COVID-19 vaccine. Measured with immunoSEQ multiplex PCR; TCRdb has only the in-frame clones, and not every one. The profile covers 95,000 to 150,000 clones, with 84% appearing a single time and about 27% taken by the ten largest. Sequenced material: peripheral blood, taken 28 days after the second AZD1222 dose. These receptors all come from an adult who received the AZD1222 COVID-19 vaccine. The CDR3 runs from the conserved cysteine through the conserved F or W. D genes are given only for firm matches. Some rows have no size entry. The others give once, few or many, or a class for an expanded clone.

length,J,D,size,V,CDR3,DNA
14,TRBJ1-4,.,.,TRBV18,CASSLNDGYEKLFF,TGTGCCAGCTCCCTAAATGACGGCTATGAAAAACTGTTTTTT
13,TRBJ2-7,.,.,TRBV5-6,CASSPVGAYEQYF,TGTGCCAGCAGCCCGGTCGGCGCCTACGAGCAGTACTTC
15,TRBJ1-4,.,.,TRBV28,CASSPPGRRNEKLFF,TGTGCCAGCAGTCCACCCGGTCGCCGTAATGAAAAACTGTTTTTT
15,TRBJ2-7,TRBD1,.,TRBV7-8,CASSLGGTGGYEQYF,TGTGCCAGCAGCTTAGGTGGGACAGGGGGTTACGAGCAGTACTTC
15,TRBJ1-3,TRBD1,.,TRBV5-4,CASSRGDRARNTIYF,TGTGCCAGCAGTCGCGGGGACAGGGCCCGAAACACCATATATTTT
19,TRBJ2-3,TRBD1,.,TRBV24-1,CATSDSLGTGLTSTDTQYF,TGTGCCACCAGTGACTCCCTCGGGACAGGGTTAACTAGCACAGATACGCAGTATTTT
14,TRBJ1-4,TRBD1,.,TRBV7-9,CASGYQGAQEKLFF,TGTGCCAGCGGCTACCAGGGGGCGCAGGAAAAACTGTTTTTT
17,TRBJ1-3,.,.,TRBV7-3,CASSARPTGNSGNTIYF,TGTGCCAGCAGCGCCCGACCGACCGGTAACTCTGGAAACACCATATATTTT
15,TRBJ2-1,TRBD2,.,TRBV3-1/TRBV3-2,CASSQGLADYNEQFF,TGTGCCAGCAGCCAGGGACTAGCGGATTACAATGAGCAGTTCTTC
17,TRBJ1-5,TRBD1,many,TRBV28,CASRNRDRGYSNQPQHF,TGTGCCAGCAGAAACCGGGACAGGGGGTATAGCAATCAGCCCCAGCATTTT
14,TRBJ1-4,.,.,TRBV7-9,CASSPGHSNEKLFF,TGTGCCAGCTCACCGGGACACAGTAATGAAAAACTGTTTTTT
15,TRBJ1-2,TRBD1,.,TRBV7-9,CASSLKGAQGDGYTF,TGTGCCAGCAGCTTGAAGGGGGCCCAGGGGGATGGCTACACCTTC
15,TRBJ1-2,TRBD1,.,TRBV28,CASSPTPGGAEGYTF,TGTGCCAGCAGTCCCACCCCAGGGGGCGCGGAAGGCTACACCTTC
11,TRBJ1-2,.,.,TRBV10-2,CASSESGGYTF,TGCGCCAGCAGTGAGTCGGGGGGCTACACCTTC
11,TRBJ2-7,.,.,TRBV30,CAWSVSYEQYF,TGTGCCTGGAGTGTATCCTACGAGCAGTACTTC
15,TRBJ1-2,.,.,TRBV19,CASSYVAALNYGYTF,TGTGCCAGTAGTTATGTCGCAGCTTTAAACTATGGCTACACCTTC
15,TRBJ2-3,TRBD1,.,TRBV10-3,CAISGTGGVTDTQYF,TGTGCCATCAGTGGGACAGGTGGGGTGACAGATACGCAGTATTTT
15,TRBJ2-2,TRBD1,.,TRBV3-1/TRBV3-2,CASSPGTGWTGELFF,TGTGCCAGCAGCCCCGGGACAGGGTGGACCGGGGAGCTGTTTTTT
14,TRBJ1-6,.,.,TRBV5-1,CASSTAVRGSPLHF,TGCGCCAGCAGCACCGCCGTCAGGGGTTCACCCCTCCACTTT
15,TRBJ1-6,TRBD1,once,TRBV27,CASSLAGTGISPLHF,TGTGCCAGCAGTTTAGCCGGGACAGGCATTTCACCCCTCCACTTT
15,TRBJ1-1,.,.,TRBV29-1,CSVDRGGFRRTEAFF,TGCAGCGTTGACCGGGGCGGGTTTCGGCGCACTGAAGCTTTCTTT
14,TRBJ2-1,TRBD2,.,TRBV9,CASSTRGGEVEQFF,TGTGCCAGCAGCACCCGGGGAGGGGAGGTTGAGCAGTTCTTC
13,TRBJ1-4,.,.,TRBV6-2/TRBV6-3,CASSYGWDEKLFF,TGTGCCAGCAGTTACGGCTGGGATGAAAAACTGTTTTTT
15,TRBJ2-3,TRBD1,.,TRBV7-9,CASSLRQGDSDTQYF,TGTGCCAGCAGCCTACGACAGGGGGACTCAGATACGCAGTATTTT
15,TRBJ2-3,TRBD2,.,TRBV10-1,CASSESSGGANTQYF,TGCGCCAGCAGTGAGTCCAGCGGGGGGGCCAATACGCAGTATTTT
14,TRBJ2-7,.,many,TRBV6-5,CASSRKGGLDEQYF,TGTGCCAGCTCCCGAAAGGGGGGGCTGGACGAGCAGTACTTC
13,TRBJ1-1,.,.,TRBV12-3/TRBV12-4,CASSILVNTEAFF,TGTGCCAGCAGCATTTTAGTGAACACTGAAGCTTTCTTT
18,TRBJ2-3,TRBD1,.,TRBV6-2/TRBV6-3,CASSPLDRPDDSTDTQYF,TGTGCCAGCAGCCCTCTGGACAGGCCTGACGATAGCACAGATACGCAGTATTTT